These 5 T cell receptor beta chains originate from one sample sequenced in a study of T cells in Graves' hyperthyroidism and ophthalmopathy (dated by TCRdb to between 2017 and 2020). Library preparation employed multiplex PCR. For sequencing, an Illumina HiSeq 2000 was employed. TCR beta CDR3 regions were amplified from RNA transcripts. For the first round of RT-PCR on the TCR CDR3, the HTBI primer set was used together with the Qiagen OneStep RT-PCR kit. TCRdb reprocessing: public reads trimmed at Q25 with fastp, clones called with MiXCR, in-frame beta chains kept. Each CDR3 protein gets just one entry, which takes the most common genes and DNA from the rows behind it. Counted in this sample were around 400,000 distinct CDR3 sequences; around 13% of them appeared once. The ten largest account for 9.2% of the sample. The sequenced material came from blood. These receptors were collected from a woman between 18 and 30 years old with Graves' hyperthyroidism.

This clonotype occurred many times. The chain couples TRBV11-2 to TRBJ2-7; TRBD1 matches at 9 bases. V was pared by 0 bases and J by 3 bases, with 3 bases of the junction left unmatched. The CDR3 totals 15 residues. Germline-derived CDR1 and CDR2 are SGHAT and FQNNGV. The CDR3 coding sequence is TGTGCCAGCAGCTTAGATGCGGACAGGGGCTACGAGCAGTACTTC. Translating it yields CASSLDADRGYEQYF.

This clonotype came up many times. The CDR3 DNA reads TGCGCCAGCAGCCCTCGTGGCCGGGAAGCGACCCAGTACTTC. Translation: CASSPRGREATQYF. The chain couples TRBV5-1 to TRBJ2-5, with D tentatively TRBD2 (5 bases). The CDR3 has 14 amino acids. With 4 bases removed from V and 7 bases from J, the gap between germline ends came to 17 bases. Germline V gene data show CDR1 as SGHRS and CDR2 as YFSETQ.

As concerns this clonotype: A much larger clone lies a single base off, so this may be a read error. The chain joins TRBV3-1 to TRBJ1-4; perhaps TRBD1 as D (6 bases). Per germline, CDR1 LGHDT and CDR2 YNNKEL (reference sequence). Trimming took off 1 base at V and 6 bases at J, with 15 bases between the two ends. This CDR3 contains 16 residues. In DNA, the CDR3 is TGTGCCAGCAGCCAAGCTCTCGGCAGGGGTCATGAAAAACTGTTTTTT. Encoded protein: CASSQALGRGHEKLFF.

There are a few counts of this clonotype. A much larger clone is a single base away; this may be a read error. This sequence joins TRBV28 and TRBJ1-6; possible D gene TRBD1, 5 bases. Trimming took 5 bases from V and 7 from J, leaving 12 bases between them. This CDR3 spans 14 amino acids. Germline V lookup: CDR1 MDHEN, CDR2 SYDVKM. DNA of the CDR3: TGTGCCAGCAGTCCCTCAGGGCGCAATTCACCCCTCCACTTT. It translates to CASSPSGRNSPLHF.

This clonotype was observed at least ten times. The chain recombines TRBV6-1 with TRBJ2-1; 7 bases fit TRBD1. Germline V gene sequence: CDR1 MNHNS, CDR2 SASEGT. The CDR3 sequence is 16 residues long. Trimming took 0 bases from V and 4 from J; bases not matched to a gene: 6. The CDR3 reads CASSEARGLSYNEQFF. CDR3 in DNA: TGTGCCAGCAGTGAAGCAAGGGGGCTCTCTTACAATGAGCAGTTCTTC.